Given below is one TCR beta chain in context. Its antigen is not identified. The sample comes from a study of post-analysis software for immune sequencing data. In the study overall: Courses of disease covered relapsing-remitting, secondary progressive and progressive-relapsing multiple sclerosis.

Trimming left V 1 base short and J 1 base short, with 7 bases between. Germline lookup yields CDR1 LGHNA and CDR2 YSLEER. The CDR3 spans 14 residues. General study points: Roughly 5 TRBV segments (TRBV5-6, TRBV5-1 and TRBV20-1 among them) occurred more frequently in patients than in controls. Among multiple sclerosis patients, normalized Chao1 diversity was significantly below that of controls.

Prepared libraries of TCR beta cDNA carried unique molecular identifiers. TCRdb re-called the PCR reads through MiXCR, storing one row per CDR3 protein. This table has approximately 770,000 distinct CDR3 sequences, approximately 44% appearing once. The clonotype was recovered from a girl between 5 and 17 years old with multiple sclerosis. The chain has TRBV4-3 and TRBJ1-1; possible D gene TRBD1, 5 bases. The sample consisted of blood. In nucleotides, the CDR3 is TGCGCCAGCAGCCAAGGACAGACGAACACTGAAGCTTTCTTT. It translates to CASSQGQTNTEAFF.